This TCR beta chain was sequenced in a study of blood T cell repertoires in COVID-19. How the authors handled the data: Reference gene primer amplification yielded estimated nucleated cell counts. The protocol was immunoSEQ multiplex PCR, while the TCRdb copy is restricted to in-frame clones and leaves out a portion. That table furnishes V, J and clone size, whereas the DNA furnished D and trimming. Of 150,000 or so clones listed, around four fifths are singletons. The CDR3 length is 16 residues. V lost 3 bases, J lost 5 bases, and 5 bases stayed unmatched. Looked up from germline, CDR1 is KGHDR and CDR2 is SFDVKD.

This chain links TRBV24-1 with TRBJ2-1; 11 bases fit TRBD2. The sequence derives from a man between 65 and 79 years old who had recovered from COVID-19. Material: peripheral blood. The CDR3 nucleotides read TGTGCCACCAGTGATACTAGCGGGAGTTATAACAATGAGCAGTTCTTC. The encoded protein is CATSDTSGSYNNEQFF.